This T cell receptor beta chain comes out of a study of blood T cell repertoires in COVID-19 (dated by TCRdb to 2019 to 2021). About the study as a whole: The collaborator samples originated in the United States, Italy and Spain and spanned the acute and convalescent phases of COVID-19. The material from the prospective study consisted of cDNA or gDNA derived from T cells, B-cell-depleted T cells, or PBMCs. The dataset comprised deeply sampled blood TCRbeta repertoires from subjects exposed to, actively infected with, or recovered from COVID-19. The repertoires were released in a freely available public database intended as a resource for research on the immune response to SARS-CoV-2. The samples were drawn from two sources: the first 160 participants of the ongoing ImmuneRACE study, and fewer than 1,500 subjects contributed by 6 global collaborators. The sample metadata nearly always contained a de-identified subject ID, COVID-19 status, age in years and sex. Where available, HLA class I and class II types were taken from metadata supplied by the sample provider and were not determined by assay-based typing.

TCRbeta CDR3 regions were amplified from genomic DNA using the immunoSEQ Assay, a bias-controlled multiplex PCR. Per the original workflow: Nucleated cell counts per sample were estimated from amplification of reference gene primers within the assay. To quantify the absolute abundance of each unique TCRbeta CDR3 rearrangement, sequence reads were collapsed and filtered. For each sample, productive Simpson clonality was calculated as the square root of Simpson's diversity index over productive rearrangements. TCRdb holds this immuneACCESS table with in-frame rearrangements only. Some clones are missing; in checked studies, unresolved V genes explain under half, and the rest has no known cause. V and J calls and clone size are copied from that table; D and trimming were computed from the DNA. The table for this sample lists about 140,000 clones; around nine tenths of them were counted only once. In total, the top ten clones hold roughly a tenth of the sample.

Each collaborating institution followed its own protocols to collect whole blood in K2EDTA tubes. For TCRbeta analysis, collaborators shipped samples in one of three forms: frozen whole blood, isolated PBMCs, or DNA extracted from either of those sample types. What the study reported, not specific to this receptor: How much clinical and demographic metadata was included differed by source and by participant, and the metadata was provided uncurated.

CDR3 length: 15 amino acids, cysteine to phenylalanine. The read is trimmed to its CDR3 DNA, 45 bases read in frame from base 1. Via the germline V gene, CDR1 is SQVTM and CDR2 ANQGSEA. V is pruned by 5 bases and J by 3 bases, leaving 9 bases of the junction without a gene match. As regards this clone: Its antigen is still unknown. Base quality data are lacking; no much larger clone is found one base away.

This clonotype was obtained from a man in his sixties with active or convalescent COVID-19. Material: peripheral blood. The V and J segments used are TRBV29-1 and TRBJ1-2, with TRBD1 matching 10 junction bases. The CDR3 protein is CSVYTPGTGDYGYTF. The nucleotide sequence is TGCAGCGTTTATACCCCCGGGACAGGGGACTATGGCTACACCTTC.